This T cell receptor (beta chain) appears in the sequencing data of a study of blood T cell repertoires in COVID-19. Libraries were prepared by immunoSEQ multiplex PCR; TCRdb keeps only in-frame clonotypes and omits some of them. This table has about 220,000 clones, just under 85% appearing once. V was clipped by 6 bases and J by 1 base, with 18 bases between them. Germline-derived CDR1 and CDR2 are SGHTA and FQGTGA. The CDR3 spans 16 residues. This TCR derives from a man aged 35-49 years who had recovered from COVID-19. Specimen: PBMCs or T cells enriched from blood (not recorded which). This sequence joins TRBV7-3 and TRBJ1-1; tentative D call: TRBD1 (5 bases). The CDR3 loop reads CASSPDGGVWNTEAFF. The CDR3 DNA follows: TGTGCCAGCAGTCCAGACGGGGGGGTTTGGAACACTGAAGCTTTCTTT.